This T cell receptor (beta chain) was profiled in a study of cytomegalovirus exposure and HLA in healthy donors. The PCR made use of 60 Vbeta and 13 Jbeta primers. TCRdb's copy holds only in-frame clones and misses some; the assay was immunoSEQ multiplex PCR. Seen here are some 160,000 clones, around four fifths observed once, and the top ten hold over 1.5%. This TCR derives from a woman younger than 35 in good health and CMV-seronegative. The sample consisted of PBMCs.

The CDR3 region is CASGPGTSDYEQYF. The CDR3 DNA is TGTGCCAGCGGCCCCGGGACTAGCGACTACGAGCAGTACTTC. V is TRBV28 and J is TRBJ2-7; 10 bases fit TRBD2. The germline CDR1 and CDR2 sequences are MDHEN and SYDVKM. V shed 8 bases and J 3 bases; nucleotides not matched to a gene: 7. CDR3 length: 14 residues.